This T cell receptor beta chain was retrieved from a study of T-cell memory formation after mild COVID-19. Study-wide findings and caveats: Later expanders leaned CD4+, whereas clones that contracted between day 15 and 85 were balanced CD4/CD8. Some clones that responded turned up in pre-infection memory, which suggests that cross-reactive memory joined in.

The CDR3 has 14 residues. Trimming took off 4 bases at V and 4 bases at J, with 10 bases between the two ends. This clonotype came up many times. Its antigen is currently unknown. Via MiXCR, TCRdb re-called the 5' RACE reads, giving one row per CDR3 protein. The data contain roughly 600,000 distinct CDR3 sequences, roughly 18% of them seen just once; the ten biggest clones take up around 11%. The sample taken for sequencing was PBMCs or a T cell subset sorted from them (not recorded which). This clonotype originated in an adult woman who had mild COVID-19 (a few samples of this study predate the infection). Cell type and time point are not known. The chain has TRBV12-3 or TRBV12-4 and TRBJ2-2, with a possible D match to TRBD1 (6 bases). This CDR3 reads CASSSQGGTGELFF. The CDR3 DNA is TGTGCCAGCAGTTCACAAGGGGGCACCGGGGAGCTGTTTTTT.